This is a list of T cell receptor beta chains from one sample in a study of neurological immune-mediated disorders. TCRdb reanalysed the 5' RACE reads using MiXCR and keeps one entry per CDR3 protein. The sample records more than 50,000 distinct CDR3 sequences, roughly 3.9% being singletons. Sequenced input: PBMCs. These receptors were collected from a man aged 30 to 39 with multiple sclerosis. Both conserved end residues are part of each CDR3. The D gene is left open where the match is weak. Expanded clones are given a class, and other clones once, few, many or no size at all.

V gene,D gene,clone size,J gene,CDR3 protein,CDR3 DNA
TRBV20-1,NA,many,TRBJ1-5,CSASSDSDQPQHF,TGCAGTGCTAGTTCGGACAGCGATCAGCCCCAGCATTTT
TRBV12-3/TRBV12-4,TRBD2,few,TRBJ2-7,CASKKGTGGEQYF,TGTGCCAGCAAAAAGGGAACGGGGGGGGAGCAGTACTTC
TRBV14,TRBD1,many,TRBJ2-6,CASSPGQGWSGANVLTF,TGTGCCAGCAGCCCTGGACAGGGGTGGTCTGGGGCCAACGTCCTGACTTTC
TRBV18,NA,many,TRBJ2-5,CASSPNGRETQYF,TGTGCCAGCTCACCAAATGGGCGGGAGACCCAGTACTTC
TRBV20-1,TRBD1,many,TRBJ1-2,CSASTRGQGAVGQEGYTF,TGCAGTGCTTCGACCAGGGGACAGGGGGCAGTAGGGCAGGAGGGCTACACCTTC
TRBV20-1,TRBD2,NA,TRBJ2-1,CSARVAGGSGYNEQFF,TGCAGTGCTAGAGTAGCGGGGGGCTCCGGGTACAATGAGCAGTTCTTC
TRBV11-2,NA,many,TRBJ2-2,CASSPPATGELFF,TGTGCCAGCAGCCCCCCGGCCACCGGGGAGCTGTTTTTT
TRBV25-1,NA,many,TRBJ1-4,CASSEYRGEGDEKLFF,TGTGCCAGCAGTGAATATCGGGGCGAAGGGGATGAAAAACTGTTTTTT
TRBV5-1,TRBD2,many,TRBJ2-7,CASSYSGGATGHEQYF,TGCGCCAGCAGCTATAGCGGGGGGGCAACGGGACACGAGCAGTACTTC
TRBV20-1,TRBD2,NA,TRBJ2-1,CSASGGANNEQFF,TGCAGTGCTAGCGGGGGGGCCAACAATGAGCAGTTCTTC
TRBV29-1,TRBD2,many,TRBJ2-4,CSVRTSGGLAKNIQYF,TGCAGCGTTAGGACTAGCGGGGGGCTAGCCAAAAACATTCAGTACTTC
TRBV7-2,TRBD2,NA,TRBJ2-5,CASSLVAGGLMGQTQYF,TGTGCCAGCAGCTTAGTAGCGGGGGGCCTAATGGGACAGACCCAGTACTTC
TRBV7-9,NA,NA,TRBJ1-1,CASSLEGGTEAFF,TGTGCCAGCAGCTTAGAAGGGGGCACTGAAGCTTTCTTT
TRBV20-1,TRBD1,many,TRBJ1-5,CSARGGRDNQPQHF,TGCAGTGCTCGAGGGGGCAGGGACAATCAGCCCCAGCATTTT
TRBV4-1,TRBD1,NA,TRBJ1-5,CASSHQTGRQPQNF,TGCGCCAGCAGCCACCAGACAGGGCGTCAGCCCCAGAATTTT
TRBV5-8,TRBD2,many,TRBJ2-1,CASSLNSGGSYNEQFF,TGTGCCAGCAGCTTGAATAGCGGGGGCTCCTACAATGAGCAGTTCTTC
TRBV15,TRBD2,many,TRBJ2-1,CATSPGSGGEYNEQFF,TGTGCCACCAGCCCTGGTAGCGGGGGGGAGTACAATGAGCAGTTCTTC
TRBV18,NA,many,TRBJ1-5,CASSPFVSSNQPQHF,TGTGCCAGCTCACCATTTGTCAGTAGCAATCAGCCCCAGCATTTT
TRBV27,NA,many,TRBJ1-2,CASSLGFGANYGYTF,TGTGCCAGCAGTTTAGGTTTTGGGGCTAACTATGGCTACACCTTC
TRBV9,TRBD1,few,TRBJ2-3,CASSGTGTSTDTQYF,TGTGCCAGCAGCGGGACAGGGACTAGCACAGATACGCAGTATTTT
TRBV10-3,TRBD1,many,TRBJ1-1,CAISESRGGNTEAFF,TGTGCCATCAGTGAGTCCAGAGGGGGCAACACTGAAGCTTTCTTT
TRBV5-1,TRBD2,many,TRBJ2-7,CASSQTSGGYKQYF,TGCGCCAGCAGTCAAACTAGCGGGGGGTATAAGCAGTACTTC
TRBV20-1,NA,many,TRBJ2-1,CSARDLKGRGDHEQFF,TGCAGTGCTAGAGATCTTAAGGGGCGGGGTGACCATGAGCAGTTCTTC
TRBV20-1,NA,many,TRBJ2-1,CSANWGYNEQFF,TGCAGTGCTAATTGGGGCTACAATGAGCAGTTCTTC
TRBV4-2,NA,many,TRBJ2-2,CASKPVLGAGELFF,TGTGCCAGCAAACCAGTCTTGGGGGCCGGGGAGCTGTTTTTT
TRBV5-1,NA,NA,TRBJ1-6,CASSLSGSENSPLNF,TGCGCCAGCAGCTTGTCAGGAAGTGAGAATTCACCCCTCAACTTT